A selection of T cell receptor beta chains follows, all from one sample in a study of Graves' ophthalmopathy and Graves' hyperthyroidism. From the multiplex PCR reads, TCRdb called clonotypes with MiXCR, one entry per CDR3 protein. The sample includes 680,000 or so distinct CDR3 sequences, 20% to 25% of them seen just once. The material sequenced was peripheral blood. The receptors here all came from a woman aged 18-35 years with stable Graves' hyperthyroidism. Some clones in this sample may be carry-over from other donors' samples. The CDR3 runs from the conserved cysteine through the conserved F or W.

len	v_gene	j_gene	CDR3aa
11	TRBV7-9	TRBJ2-7	CASSREYEQYF
16	TRBV2	TRBJ2-4	CASSYSYVTVTDIQYF
17	TRBV28	TRBJ1-1	CASSLRGPPSANTEAFF
15	TRBV12-3/TRBV12-4	TRBJ2-7	CASTPALNNFDEQYF
19	TRBV5-1	TRBJ2-6	CASSLELLWRSSGANVLTF
14	TRBV12-3/TRBV12-4	TRBJ1-5	CASSKGISGQPQHF
13	TRBV5-1	TRBJ1-2	CASSFEGDYGYTF
20	TRBV14	TRBJ2-7	CASSQDRDVLAGYPMGEQYF
16	TRBV12-3/TRBV12-4	TRBJ2-5	CASSSNRGAAGETQYF
15	TRBV9	TRBJ1-2	CASSAQDRGQYGYTF
14	TRBV20-1	TRBJ1-6	CSAFQGNYNSPLHF
13	TRBV6-2/TRBV6-3	TRBJ1-2	CASSTPLRYGYTF
12	TRBV7-8	TRBJ1-1	CASSFRTDEAFF
14	TRBV20-1	TRBJ2-7	CSARLAGGPHEQYF
16	TRBV6-1	TRBJ2-2	CASSEYWSVNTGELFF
17	TRBV19	TRBJ2-5	CASSNRGSGGARETQYF
14	TRBV24-1	TRBJ2-5	CATSDSDEQETQYF
15	TRBV5-1	TRBJ2-4	CASSLSGVAKNIQYF
14	TRBV7-6	TRBJ2-7	CASSLGLRNHEQYF
12	TRBV20-1	TRBJ2-7	CSAQSGSYEQYF
12	TRBV24-1	TRBJ2-7	CATSDTGIQQYF
15	TRBV15	TRBJ1-3	CATSRVMDAGNTIYF
16	TRBV3-1	TRBJ1-5	CASSQDKGVGDQPQHF
14	TRBV3-1	TRBJ1-1	CASSQGRGNTEAFF
13	TRBV2	TRBJ1-5	CASRWGRNQPQHF
17	TRBV6-1	TRBJ1-2	CASRSIAWDRTNYGYTF
16	TRBV7-2	TRBJ1-2	CASGGGSRTRDSPLTF
14	TRBV3-1	TRBJ2-5	CASSHLDRRQTQYF
15	TRBV5-1	TRBJ1-2	CASSITQGAILGYTF
19	TRBV20-1	TRBJ2-5	CSAIPSPAGGPTVIKTQYF
16	TRBV12-3/TRBV12-4	TRBJ1-1	CASSPRGGDMNTEAFF
18	TRBV4-1	TRBJ2-4	CASSPGLAGGLAKNIQYF
15	TRBV4-1	TRBJ1-1	CASSQDLPLGTEAFF
16	TRBV2	TRBJ1-6	CASSEAQRTGSSPLHF
14	TRBV29-1	TRBJ2-5	CSVEIGSSQETQYF
13	TRBV19	TRBJ1-6	CASSLTGISPLHF
15	TRBV9	TRBJ1-1	CASSDPQGVATEAFF
15	TRBV29-1	TRBJ2-2	CRVHNRARDTGELFF
15	TRBV5-4	TRBJ2-2	CASSPRQRNTGELFF
15	TRBV6-5	TRBJ1-5	CASSYSEGSNQPQHF
14	TRBV12-3/TRBV12-4	TRBJ2-2	CASSPLVGTGELLF
14	TRBV3-1	TRBJ1-2	CASSQVRNSYGYTF